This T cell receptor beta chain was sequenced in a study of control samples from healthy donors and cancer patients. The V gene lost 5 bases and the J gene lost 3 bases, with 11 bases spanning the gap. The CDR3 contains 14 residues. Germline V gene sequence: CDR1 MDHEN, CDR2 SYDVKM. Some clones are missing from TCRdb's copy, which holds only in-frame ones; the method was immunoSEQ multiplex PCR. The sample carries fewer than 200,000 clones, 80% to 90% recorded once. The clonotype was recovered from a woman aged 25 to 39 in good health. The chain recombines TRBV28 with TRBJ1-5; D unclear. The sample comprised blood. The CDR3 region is CASSLAGYNQPQHF. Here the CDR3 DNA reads TGTGCCAGCAGTCTAGCGGGGTACAATCAGCCCCAGCATTTT.